A selection of T cell receptor beta chains follows, all from one sample in a study of beta chain features in type 1 diabetes. Clones were read by immunoSEQ multiplex PCR, and TCRdb kept only the in-frame ones, dropping some. This sample has under 300,000 clones; around 7.8% occur once, and the top ten carry more than 0.9%. The sequencing input was central memory CD4+ T cells from blood. The receptors stem from a woman between 18 and 29 years old in good health. The CDR3 runs from the conserved cysteine through the conserved F or W. The D gene is left open where the match is weak. The size entry is marked missing in some rows and otherwise reads once, few, many or a size class.

cdr3_aa cdr3_nt cdr3_length j_call v_call clone_size d_call
CGTGAYYEQYF TGTGGAACGGGAGCGTACTACGAGCAGTACTTC 11 TRBJ2-7 TRBV28 few .
CATSRGGAGGPDTQYF TGTGCCACCAGCAGAGGGGGTGCGGGAGGTCCGGATACGCAGTATTTT 16 TRBJ2-3 TRBV15 . TRBD2
CASTQGASYGYTF TGTGCCAGCACCCAGGGGGCAAGCTATGGCTACACCTTC 13 TRBJ1-2 TRBV9 few TRBD1
CASSPPLRGHQPQHF TGTGCCAGCAGCCCCCCACTCCGGGGACATCAGCCCCAGCATTTT 15 TRBJ1-5 TRBV21-1 many .
CASSLVGHSSYEQYF TGTGCCAGCAGCTTAGTGGGACATAGCTCCTACGAGCAGTACTTC 15 TRBJ2-7 TRBV7-9 many .
CASREDISNQPQHF TGTGCCAGCAGGGAAGACATCAGCAATCAGCCCCAGCATTTT 14 TRBJ1-5 TRBV6-6 . .
CSAVAGIGEQFF TGCAGCGCAGTAGCGGGAATTGGTGAGCAGTTCTTC 12 TRBJ2-1 TRBV29-1 many TRBD2
CASSLYTNEQFF TGTGCCAGCAGCTTGTATACCAATGAGCAGTTCTTC 12 TRBJ2-1 TRBV5-6 . .
CASSNRWESEAFF TGTGCCAGCAGTAACAGGTGGGAGAGTGAAGCTTTCTTT 13 TRBJ1-1 TRBV2 . .
CASSLSAREEGYTF TGCGCCAGCAGCTTGTCCGCCCGGGAGGAAGGCTACACCTTC 14 TRBJ1-2 TRBV5-1 . .
CASSRGTEETQYF TGTGCCAGCAGCCGCGGGACGGAAGAGACCCAGTACTTC 13 TRBJ2-5 TRBV7-2 few .
CASSSGRGGGNEKLFF TGTGCCAGCAGCTCGGGCAGGGGAGGCGGGAATGAAAAACTGTTTTTT 16 TRBJ1-4 TRBV7-2 many .
CASSPRRGVSGSETQYF TGTGCCAGCAGCCCCAGAAGAGGGGTTTCTGGGTCGGAGACCCAGTACTTC 17 TRBJ2-5 TRBV9 . .
CASSFSWGGETQYF TGTGCCAGCAGCTTCAGTTGGGGCGGGGAGACCCAGTACTTC 14 TRBJ2-5 TRBV7-9 . .
CASSYDRGNEQFF TGTGCCAGCAGCTACGACAGGGGCAATGAGCAGTTCTTC 13 TRBJ2-1 TRBV7-2 . TRBD1
CASSQGLGAYETQYF TGCGCCAGCAGCCAGGGGTTGGGGGCTTATGAGACCCAGTACTTC 15 TRBJ2-5 TRBV4-3 . .
CASSQDRGNEQFF TGTGCCAGCAGCCAAGACAGGGGCAATGAGCAGTTCTTC 13 TRBJ2-1 TRBV7-8 . TRBD1
CASSLQAGVGRRPQHF TGTGCCAGCTCACTCCAAGCAGGGGTCGGTAGGCGGCCCCAGCATTTT 16 TRBJ1-5 TRBV18 few .